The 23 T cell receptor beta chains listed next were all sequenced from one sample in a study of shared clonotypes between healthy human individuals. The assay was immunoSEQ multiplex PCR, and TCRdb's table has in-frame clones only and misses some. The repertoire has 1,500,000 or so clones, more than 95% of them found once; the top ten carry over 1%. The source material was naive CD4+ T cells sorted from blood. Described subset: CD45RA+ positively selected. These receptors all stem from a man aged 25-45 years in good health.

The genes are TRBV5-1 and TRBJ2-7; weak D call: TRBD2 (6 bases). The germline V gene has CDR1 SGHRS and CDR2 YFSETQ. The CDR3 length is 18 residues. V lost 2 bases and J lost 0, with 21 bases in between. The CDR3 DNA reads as TGCGCCAGCAGCTTTCCTAAAAGTGGCGGGAAGAGCTCCTACGAGCAGTACTTC. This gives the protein CASSFPKSGGKSSYEQYF. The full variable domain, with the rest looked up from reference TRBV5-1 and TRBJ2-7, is KAGVTQTPRYLIKTRGQQVTLSCSPISGHRSVSWYQQTPGQGLQFLFEYFSETQRNKGNFPGRFSGRQFSNSRSEMNVSTLELGDSALYLCASSFPKSGGKSSYEQYFGPGTRLTVT.

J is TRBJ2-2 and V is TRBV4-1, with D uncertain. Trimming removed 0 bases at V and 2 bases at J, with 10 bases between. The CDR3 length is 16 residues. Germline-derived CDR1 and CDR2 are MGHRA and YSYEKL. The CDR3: CASSQEMGPNTGELFF. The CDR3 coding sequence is TGCGCCAGCAGCCAAGAGATGGGTCCTAACACCGGGGAGCTGTTTTTT.

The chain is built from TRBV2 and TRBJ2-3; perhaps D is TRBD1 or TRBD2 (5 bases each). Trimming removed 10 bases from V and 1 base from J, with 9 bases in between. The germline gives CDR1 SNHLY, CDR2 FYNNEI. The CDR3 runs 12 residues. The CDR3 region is CAKGRGTDTQYF. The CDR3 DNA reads TGTGCCAAGGGACGCGGCACAGATACGCAGTATTTT. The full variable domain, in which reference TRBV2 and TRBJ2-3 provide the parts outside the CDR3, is EPEVTQTPSHQVTQMGQEVILRCVPISNHLYFYWYRQILGQKVEFLVSFYNNEISEKSEIFDDQFSVERPDGSNFTLKIRSTKLEDSAMYFCAKGRGTDTQYFGPGTRLTVL.

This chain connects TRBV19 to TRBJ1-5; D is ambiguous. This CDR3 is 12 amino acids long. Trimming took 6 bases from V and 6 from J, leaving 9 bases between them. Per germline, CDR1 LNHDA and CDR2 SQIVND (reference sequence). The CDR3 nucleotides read TGTGCCAGTAGCCTGGCACCTCAGCCCCAGCATTTT. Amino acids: CASSLAPQPQHF. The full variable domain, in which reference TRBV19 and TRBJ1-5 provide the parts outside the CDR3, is DGGITQSPKYLFRKEGQNVTLSCEQNLNHDAMYWYRQDPGQGLRLIYYSQIVNDFQKGDIAEGYSVSREKKESFPLTVTSAQKNPTAFYLCASSLAPQPQHFGDGTRLSIL.

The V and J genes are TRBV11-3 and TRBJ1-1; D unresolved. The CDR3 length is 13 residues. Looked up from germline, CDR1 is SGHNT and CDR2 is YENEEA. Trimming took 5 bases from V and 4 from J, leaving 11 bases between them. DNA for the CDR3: TGTGCCAGCAGCGTCCGACCTGCCACTGAAGCTTTCTTT. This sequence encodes CASSVRPATEAFF. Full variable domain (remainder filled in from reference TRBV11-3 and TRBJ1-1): EAGVVQSPRYKIIEKKQPVAFWCNPISGHNTLYWYLQNLGQGPELLIRYENEEAVDDSQLPKDRFSAERLKGVDSTLKIQPAELGDSAVYLCASSVRPATEAFFGQGTRLTVV.

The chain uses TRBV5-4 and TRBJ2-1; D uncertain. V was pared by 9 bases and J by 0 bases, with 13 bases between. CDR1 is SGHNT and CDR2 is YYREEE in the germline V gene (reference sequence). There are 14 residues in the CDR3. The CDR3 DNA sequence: TGTGCCATGGTGATGACTTCCTCCTACAATGAGCAGTTCTTC. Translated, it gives CAMVMTSSYNEQFF.

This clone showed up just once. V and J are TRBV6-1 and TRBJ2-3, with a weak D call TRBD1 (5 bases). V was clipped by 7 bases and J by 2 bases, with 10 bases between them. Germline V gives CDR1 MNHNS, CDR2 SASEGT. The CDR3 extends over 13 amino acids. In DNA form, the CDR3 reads TGTGCCAGCAAACAGGAAATCACAGATACGCAGTATTTT. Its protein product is CASKQEITDTQYF.

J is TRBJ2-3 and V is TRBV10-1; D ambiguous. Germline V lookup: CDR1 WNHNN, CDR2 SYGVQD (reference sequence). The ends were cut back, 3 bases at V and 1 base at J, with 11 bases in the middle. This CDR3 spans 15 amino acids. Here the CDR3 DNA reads TGCGCCAGCAGTGATATGGGTCCCGGCACAGATACGCAGTATTTT. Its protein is CASSDMGPGTDTQYF.

CDR3 in amino acids: CASSIIGGYNEQFF. CDR3 sequence (DNA): TGTGCCAGTAGTATAATTGGCGGGTACAATGAGCAGTTCTTC. The chain couples TRBV19 to TRBJ2-1; perhaps TRBD2 as D (5 bases). The CDR3 is made up of 14 amino acids. The ends were cut back, 2 bases at V and 4 bases at J, with 9 bases in the middle. Per germline, CDR1 LNHDA and CDR2 SQIVND (reference sequence).

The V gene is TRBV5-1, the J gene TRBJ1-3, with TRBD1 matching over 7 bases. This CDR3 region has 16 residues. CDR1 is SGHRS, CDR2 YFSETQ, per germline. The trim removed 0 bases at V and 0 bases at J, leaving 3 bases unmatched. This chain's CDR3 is CASSLDGQASGNTIYF. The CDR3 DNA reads TGCGCCAGCAGCTTGGACGGACAGGCCTCTGGAAACACCATATATTTT.

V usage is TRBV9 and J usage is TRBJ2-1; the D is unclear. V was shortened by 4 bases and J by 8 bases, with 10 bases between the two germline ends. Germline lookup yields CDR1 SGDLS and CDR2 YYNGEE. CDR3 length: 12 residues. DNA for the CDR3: TGTGCCAGCAGCTCGACCACCGATGAGCAGTTCTTC. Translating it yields CASSSTTDEQFF.

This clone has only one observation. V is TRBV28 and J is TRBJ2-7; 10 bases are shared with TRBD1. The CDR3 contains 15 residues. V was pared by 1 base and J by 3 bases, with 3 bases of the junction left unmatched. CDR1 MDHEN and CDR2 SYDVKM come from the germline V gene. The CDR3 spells CASSLLGTGVYEQYF. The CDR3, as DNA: TGTGCCAGCAGTTTATTGGGGACAGGGGTCTACGAGCAGTACTTC.

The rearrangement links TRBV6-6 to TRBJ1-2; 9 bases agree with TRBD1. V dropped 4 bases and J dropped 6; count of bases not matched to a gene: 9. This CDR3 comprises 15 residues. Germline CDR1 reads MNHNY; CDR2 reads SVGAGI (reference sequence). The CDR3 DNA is TGTGCCAGCAGTTTCCCACAGGGGGCGTTGGATGGCTACACCTTC. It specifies CASSFPQGALDGYTF.

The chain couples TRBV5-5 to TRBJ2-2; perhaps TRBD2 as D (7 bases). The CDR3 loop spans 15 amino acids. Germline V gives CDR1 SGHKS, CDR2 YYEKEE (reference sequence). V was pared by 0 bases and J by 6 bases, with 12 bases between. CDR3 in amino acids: CASSLAAGAPGELFF. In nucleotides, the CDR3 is TGTGCCAGCAGCTTGGCCGCGGGGGCTCCCGGGGAGCTGTTTTTT.

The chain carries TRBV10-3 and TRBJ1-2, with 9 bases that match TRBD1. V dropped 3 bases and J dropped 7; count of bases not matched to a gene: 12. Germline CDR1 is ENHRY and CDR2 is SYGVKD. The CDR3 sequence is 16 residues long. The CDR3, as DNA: TGTGCCATCAGTGATAAGGGACAGGGCTATTCCAGTGGCTACACCTTC. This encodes CAISDKGQGYSSGYTF.

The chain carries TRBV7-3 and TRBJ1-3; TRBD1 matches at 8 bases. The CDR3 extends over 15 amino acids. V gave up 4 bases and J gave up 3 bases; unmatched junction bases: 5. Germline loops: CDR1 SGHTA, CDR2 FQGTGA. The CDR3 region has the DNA TGTGCCAGCAGCTCTCAGGGGGCTCGTGGAAACACCATATATTTT. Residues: CASSSQGARGNTIYF.

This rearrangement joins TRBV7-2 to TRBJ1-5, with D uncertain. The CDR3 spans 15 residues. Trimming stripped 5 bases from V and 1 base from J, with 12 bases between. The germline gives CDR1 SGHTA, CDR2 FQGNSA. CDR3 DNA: TGTGCCAGCAGCCCGGGAGTAGTAAGCAATCAGCCCCAGCATTTT. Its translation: CASSPGVVSNQPQHF.

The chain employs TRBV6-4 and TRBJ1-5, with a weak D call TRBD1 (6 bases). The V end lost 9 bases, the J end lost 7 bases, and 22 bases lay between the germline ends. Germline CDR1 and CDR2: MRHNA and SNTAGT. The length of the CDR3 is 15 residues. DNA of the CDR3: TGTGCCAGAGGGGGGGGGTTGACAGAGACCCAGCCCCAGCATTTT. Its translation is CARGGGLTETQPQHF.

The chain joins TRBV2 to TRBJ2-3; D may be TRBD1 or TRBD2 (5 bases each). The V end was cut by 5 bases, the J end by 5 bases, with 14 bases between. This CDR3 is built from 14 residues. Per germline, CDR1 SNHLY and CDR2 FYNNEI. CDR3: CASSLWTREDTQYF. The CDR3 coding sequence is TGTGCCAGCAGTCTCTGGACACGGGAAGATACGCAGTATTTT.

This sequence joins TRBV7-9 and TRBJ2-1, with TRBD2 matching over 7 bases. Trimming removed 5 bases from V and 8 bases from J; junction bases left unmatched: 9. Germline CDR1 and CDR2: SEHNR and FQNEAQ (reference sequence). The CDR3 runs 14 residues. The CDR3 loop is CASSPTSVADEQFF. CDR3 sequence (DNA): TGTGCCAGCAGCCCTACTAGCGTCGCCGATGAGCAGTTCTTC.

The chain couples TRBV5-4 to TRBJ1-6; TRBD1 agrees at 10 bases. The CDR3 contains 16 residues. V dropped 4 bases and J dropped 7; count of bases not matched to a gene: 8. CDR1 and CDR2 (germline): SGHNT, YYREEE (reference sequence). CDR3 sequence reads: CASSPGQGSGNSPLHF. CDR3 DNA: TGTGCCAGCAGCCCGGGACAGGGGAGTGGGAATTCACCCCTCCACTTT.

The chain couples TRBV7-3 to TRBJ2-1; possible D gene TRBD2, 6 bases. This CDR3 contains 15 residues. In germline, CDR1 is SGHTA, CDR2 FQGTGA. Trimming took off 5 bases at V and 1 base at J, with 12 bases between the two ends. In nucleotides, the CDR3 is TGTGCCAGCAGCCCCGGGACTCTGTCCTACAATGAGCAGTTCTTC. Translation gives CASSPGTLSYNEQFF.

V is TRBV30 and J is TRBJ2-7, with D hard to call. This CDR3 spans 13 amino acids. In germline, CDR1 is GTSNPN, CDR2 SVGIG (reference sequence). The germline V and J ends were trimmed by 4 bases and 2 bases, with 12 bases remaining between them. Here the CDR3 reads CAWKRDKAYEQYF. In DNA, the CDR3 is TGTGCCTGGAAAAGGGATAAGGCCTACGAGCAGTACTTC.